This TCR beta chain originates from a study of shared clonotypes between healthy human individuals. The CDR3 has 21 amino acids. CDR1 and CDR2 from the germline V gene are MGHRA and YSYEKL. V lost 1 base, J lost 2 bases, and 16 bases stayed unmatched. Naive CD8 populations comprised CD45RO-negative cells positively selected for CCR7, excluding terminally differentiated effector memory CD45RA+ cells. The material for each subset, its genomic DNA, was split evenly across several immunoSEQ plates. TCRdb keeps only in-frame clones here, not all; method: immunoSEQ multiplex PCR. There are about 2 million clones in the sample; about 95% occur only once, and more than 0.9% lies in the top ten.

Sequencing input: naive CD8+ T cells sorted from blood. The rearrangement joins TRBV4-1 to TRBJ1-5; 11 bases match TRBD1. The clonotype originates from a man aged 18 to 29 in good health. The CDR3 reads CASSQAPMIGTGGEGNQPQHF. As DNA, the CDR3 is TGCGCCAGCAGCCAAGCCCCCATGATCGGGACAGGGGGAGAGGGCAATCAGCCCCAGCATTTT.